These 30 T cell receptor beta chains share one sample of origin, sequenced in a study of shared clonotypes between healthy human individuals. Naive-designated CD8 cells lacked CD45RO, were positively enriched for CCR7, and omitted terminally differentiated effector memory CD45RA+ cells. Data came from immunoSEQ multiplex PCR; TCRdb stores just in-frame clones and leaves some out. The sample holds about 870,000 clones, around 93% seen once. Source material: naive CD8+ T cells sorted from blood. These receptor sequences come from a man aged 25-45 years in good health.

This chain joins TRBV9 and TRBJ2-3; 8 nucleotides match TRBD2. Germline CDR1 is SGDLS and CDR2 is YYNGEE. The CDR3 has 15 amino acids. J was trimmed by 2 bases and V by 4 bases; bases with no gene match: 6. DNA for the CDR3: TGTGCCAGCAGCCCTCAAGGACTAGCCACAGATACGCAGTATTTT. Translating gives CASSPQGLATDTQYF.

The chain combines TRBV6-5 with TRBJ2-7, with 7 bases aligning to TRBD1. Trimming at V came to 3 bases and at J to 2 bases, leaving 1 base not matched to a gene. This CDR3 is built from 13 residues. Germline lookup yields CDR1 MNHEY and CDR2 SVGAGI. CDR3 sequence (DNA): TGTGCCAGCAGTTATGACAGGGCCTACGAGCAGTACTTC. Its protein is CASSYDRAYEQYF.

This sequence joins TRBV7-9 and TRBJ2-1; possible D gene TRBD2, 5 bases. CDR1 is SEHNR, CDR2 FQNEAQ, per germline (reference sequence). The CDR3 is made up of 15 amino acids. Trimming left V 5 bases short and J 6 bases short, with 17 bases between. The CDR3 bases are TGTGCCAGCAGCCCACGACTCTCTAGCCCCAATGAGCAGTTCTTC. Encoded protein: CASSPRLSSPNEQFF.

This chain connects TRBV5-4 to TRBJ2-3; a weak D match, TRBD2 (7 bases). CDR3 length: 15 residues. Germline CDR1 reads SGHNT; CDR2 reads YYREEE (reference sequence). Trimming removed 4 bases at V and 2 bases at J, with 14 bases between. The CDR3 nucleotides are TGTGCCAGCAGCCGGGGAGGGGGACTCACAGATACGCAGTATTTT. Its translation is CASSRGGGLTDTQYF.

The gene calls are TRBV14 and TRBJ2-7; a weak D match, TRBD1 (6 bases). With 0 bases removed from V and 1 base from J, the gap between germline ends came to 16 bases. The germline V gene encodes CDR1 SGHDN and CDR2 FVKESK. This CDR3 has 17 residues. The CDR3 DNA follows: TGTGCCAGCAGCCAAGAGGTGCAGTACGACAGGTCCTACGAGCAGTACTTC. Protein product: CASSQEVQYDRSYEQYF.

J is TRBJ1-2 and V is TRBV2; TRBD1 agrees at 9 bases. V dropped 4 bases and J dropped 3; count of bases not matched to a gene: 15. Germline V gene lookup returns CDR1 SNHLY and CDR2 FYNNEI. The CDR3 totals 18 residues. The CDR3 protein is CASSGPNTGGEEDYGYTF. In DNA, the CDR3 is TGTGCCAGCAGTGGCCCGAACACAGGGGGCGAAGAAGACTATGGCTACACCTTC. Looking up the rest from reference TRBV2 and TRBJ1-2 gives the full variable domain: EPEVTQTPSHQVTQMGQEVILRCVPISNHLYFYWYRQILGQKVEFLVSFYNNEISEKSEIFDDQFSVERPDGSNFTLKIRSTKLEDSAMYFCASSGPNTGGEEDYGYTFGSGTRLTVV.

The gene calls are TRBV27 and TRBJ2-7; 9 bases agree with TRBD2. V shed 5 bases and J 0 bases; nucleotides not matched to a gene: 8. Germline loops: CDR1 MNHEY, CDR2 SMNVEV (reference sequence). The CDR3 runs to 16 residues. CDR3: CASSPRTSVSSYEQYF. The DNA of the CDR3 is TGTGCCAGCAGTCCCCGGACTAGCGTAAGCTCCTACGAGCAGTACTTC.

The chain carries TRBV10-3 and TRBJ2-7; 8 bases line up with TRBD1. This CDR3 region has 14 residues. CDR1 is ENHRY and CDR2 is SYGVKD in the germline V gene. V trimming: 3 bases; J trimming: 3 bases; junction bases outside the gene matches: 4. The CDR3 reads CAISDEDRVYEQYF. The CDR3 DNA reads as TGTGCCATCAGTGATGAGGACAGGGTCTACGAGCAGTACTTC.

V and J are TRBV19 and TRBJ2-3; TRBD1 might be the D (6 bases). Germline CDR1 and CDR2: LNHDA and SQIVND (reference sequence). Between the trimmed V and J ends, which lost 5 bases and 1 base, there was a span of 16 bases. CDR3 length: 16 residues. The CDR3 spells CASSVRDNRRTDTQYF. DNA for the CDR3: TGTGCCAGTAGTGTTCGGGACAATAGACGCACAGATACGCAGTATTTT. Using reference TRBV19 and TRBJ2-3 for the parts outside the CDR3, the full variable domain is DGGITQSPKYLFRKEGQNVTLSCEQNLNHDAMYWYRQDPGQGLRLIYYSQIVNDFQKGDIAEGYSVSREKKESFPLTVTSAQKNPTAFYLCASSVRDNRRTDTQYFGPGTRLTVL.

This chain connects TRBV7-2 to TRBJ2-7, with 8 bases lining up with TRBD1. The CDR3 covers 14 residues. Looked up from germline, CDR1 is SGHTA and CDR2 is FQGNSA. The V gene end was trimmed by 6 bases and the J gene end by 2 bases; junction bases not matched to a gene: 6. The CDR3 is CASRPDRGPYEQYF. CDR3 DNA: TGTGCCAGCAGGCCTGACAGGGGTCCCTACGAGCAGTACTTC. Based on the CDR3 plus reference TRBV7-2 and TRBJ2-7, the full variable domain is GAGVSQSPSNKVTEKGKDVELRCDPISGHTALYWYRQSLGQGLEFLIYFQGNSAPDKSGLPSDRFSAERTGGSVSTLTIQRTQQEDSAVYLCASRPDRGPYEQYFGPGTRLTVT.

The V call is TRBV27, the J call TRBJ2-2; TRBD2 matches at 8 bases. The CDR3 is made up of 14 amino acids. Germline CDR1 and CDR2: MNHEY and SMNVEV (reference sequence). Trimming removed 8 bases from V and 0 bases from J; junction bases left unmatched: 2. The CDR3 bases are TGTGCCAGCTGTAGCGGGACGAACACCGGGGAGCTGTTTTTT. The encoded protein is CASCSGTNTGELFF.

CDR3 bases: TGCGCCAGCAGCTTGGCGTCAGGGTCTTGGTCCTACGAGCAGTACTTC. Translation gives CASSLASGSWSYEQYF. This chain joins TRBV5-1 and TRBJ2-7; a possible D gene is TRBD1 (5 bases). This CDR3 has 16 residues. CDR1 and CDR2 from the germline V gene are SGHRS and YFSETQ. The V end lost 0 bases, the J end lost 1 base, and 14 bases lay between the germline ends.

V and J are TRBV10-3 and TRBJ2-7; unclear D gene. This CDR3 region has 14 residues. Germline lookup yields CDR1 ENHRY and CDR2 SYGVKD. Trimming stripped 3 bases from V and 3 bases from J, with 12 bases between. The CDR3 sequence is CAISDPETIYEQYF. In DNA, the CDR3 is TGTGCCATCAGTGACCCGGAAACAATCTACGAGCAGTACTTC.

The V call is TRBV25-1, the J call TRBJ1-2, with 10 bases matching TRBD1. J gave up 5 bases and V 2 bases, and 5 bases lay outside the gene matches. This CDR3 contains 15 residues. The germline CDR1 and CDR2 sequences are MGHDK and SYGVNS. CDR3 sequence: CASSEPGQGIYGYTF. The CDR3 DNA reads TGTGCCAGCAGTGAACCGGGACAGGGGATATATGGCTACACCTTC.

The chain joins TRBV19 to TRBJ2-6; a possible D gene is TRBD2 (6 bases). CDR1 and CDR2 from the germline V gene are LNHDA and SQIVND (reference sequence). V was clipped by 6 bases and J by 1 base, with 13 bases between them. This CDR3 region has 16 residues. The CDR3 DNA reads TGTGCCAGTAGCCCCGGTGGAGGGTCTGGGGCCAACGTCCTGACTTTC. This codes for CASSPGGGSGANVLTF.

The DNA for the CDR3 is TGCGCCAGCAGCTTATACACAGATACGCAGTATTTT. Its translation: CASSLYTDTQYF. The genes are TRBV5-1 and TRBJ2-3; D remains ambiguous. Trimming stripped 2 bases from V and 2 bases from J, with 3 bases between. The CDR3 extends over 12 amino acids. Germline CDR1 reads SGHRS; CDR2 reads YFSETQ.

This rearrangement joins TRBV6-5 to TRBJ2-7; 7 nucleotides align to TRBD2. V lost 1 base, J lost 6 bases, and 9 bases stayed unmatched. Germline assignment: CDR1 MNHEY and CDR2 SVGAGI. This CDR3 is built from 15 residues. The DNA for the CDR3 is TGTGCCAGCAGTTACTTTCGAGGGAGGGCTGGCGAGCAGTACTTC. It is translated as CASSYFRGRAGEQYF.

The rearrangement uses TRBV13 and TRBJ1-1; D is uncertain. V was cut by 5 bases and J by 11 bases, with 15 bases left in between. CDR1 PRHDT and CDR2 FYEKMQ come from the germline V gene (reference sequence). The CDR3 is made up of 12 amino acids. The CDR3 loop is CASSLAPDGAFF. Written as DNA, the CDR3 is TGTGCCAGCAGCCTCGCACCGGACGGGGCTTTCTTT. Full variable domain (outside the CDR3, taken from reference TRBV13 and TRBJ1-1): AAGVIQSPRHLIKEKRETATLKCYPIPRHDTVYWYQQGPGQDPQFLISFYEKMQSDKGSIPDRFSAQQFSDYHSELNMSSLELGDSALYFCASSLAPDGAFFGQGTRLTVV.

CDR3 nucleotide sequence: TGTGCCAGCAGCTTAGGCCAGGTAGGGGCGGACGAGCAGTACTTC. This translates into CASSLGQVGADEQYF. The chain has TRBV7-2 and TRBJ2-7, with a tentative D call TRBD1 (5 bases). Germline lookup yields CDR1 SGHTA and CDR2 FQGNSA. Trimming shortened V by 1 base and J by 5 bases, and 15 bases separated the two germline ends. This CDR3 spans 15 amino acids. Looking up the rest from reference TRBV7-2 and TRBJ2-7 gives the full variable domain: GAGVSQSPSNKVTEKGKDVELRCDPISGHTALYWYRQSLGQGLEFLIYFQGNSAPDKSGLPSDRFSAERTGGSVSTLTIQRTQQEDSAVYLCASSLGQVGADEQYFGPGTRLTVT.

A single count supports this clone. The chain combines TRBV29-1 with TRBJ2-7; D perhaps matches TRBD2 (6 bases). The V end lost 5 bases, the J end lost 1 base, and 12 bases lay between the germline ends. The CDR3 runs 13 residues. Looked up from germline, CDR1 is SQVTM and CDR2 is ANQGSEA. Written as DNA, the CDR3 is TGCAGCGTTTGGACCAGCGGGTCCTACGAGCAGTACTTC. Amino acids: CSVWTSGSYEQYF.

CDR3 residues: CASSSGPQGGRNIQYF. The CDR3 DNA sequence: TGTGCCAGCAGCTCGGGCCCCCAGGGCGGGAGAAACATTCAGTACTTC. This chain connects TRBV9 to TRBJ2-4; 7 bases line up with TRBD2. Germline V CDR1 and CDR2: SGDLS, YYNGEE. V dropped 4 bases and J dropped 6; count of bases not matched to a gene: 13. The CDR3 is 16 amino acids.

The V gene is TRBV2, the J gene TRBJ2-1; possibly TRBD1 or TRBD2 for D (5 bases each). V lost 3 bases and J 8 bases, leaving 8 bases between the germline ends. Germline CDR1 SNHLY, CDR2 FYNNEI. CDR3 length: 12 amino acids. The CDR3 spells CASSDMGDEQFF. The CDR3 region has the DNA TGTGCCAGCAGTGATATGGGGGATGAGCAGTTCTTC.

This chain links TRBV9 with TRBJ2-7, with D perhaps TRBD1 (5 bases). Trimming shortened V by 0 bases and J by 5 bases, and 12 bases separated the two germline ends. This CDR3 is built from 14 residues. CDR1 and CDR2 from the germline V gene are SGDLS and YYNGEE. CDR3 in DNA: TGTGCCAGCAGCGTAGGGCAGGGTTTACACGAGCAGTACTTC. Protein: CASSVGQGLHEQYF.

The V call is TRBV11-2, the J call TRBJ2-5, with 11 bases that match TRBD2. J was trimmed by 5 bases and V by 5 bases; bases with no gene match: 13. The length of the CDR3 is 17 residues. Germline V gene lookup returns CDR1 SGHAT and CDR2 FQNNGV. The CDR3 reads CASSAGTSGGVGETQYF. The CDR3 DNA reads TGTGCCAGCAGCGCCGGGACTAGCGGAGGGGTGGGTGAGACCCAGTACTTC.

The rearrangement links TRBV4-2 to TRBJ2-7; unclear D gene. The CDR3 spans 16 residues. Germline V gives CDR1 LGHNA, CDR2 YNFKEQ. Trimming took off 1 base at V and 0 bases at J, with 13 bases between the two ends. CDR3 sequence reads: CASSQGVGLTSYEQYF. The CDR3, as DNA: TGTGCCAGCAGCCAAGGGGTAGGATTGACCTCCTACGAGCAGTACTTC.

The J gene is TRBJ2-1, the V gene TRBV7-8, with 12 bases aligning to TRBD2. This CDR3 is built from 21 residues. V was pared by 2 bases and J by 7 bases, with 21 bases of the junction left unmatched. From germline, CDR1 is SGHVS and CDR2 FQNEAQ. CDR3 amino acids: CASSLLGPGQSRLAGDNEQFF. In DNA, the CDR3 is TGTGCCAGCAGCTTATTGGGACCGGGACAGAGCAGACTAGCGGGAGATAATGAGCAGTTCTTC. Drawing the rest from reference TRBV7-8 and TRBJ2-1, the complete variable domain is GAGVSQSPRYKVAKRGQDVALRCDPISGHVSLFWYQQALGQGPEFLTYFQNEAQLDKSGLPSDRFFAERPEGSVSTLKIQRTQQEDSAVYLCASSLLGPGQSRLAGDNEQFFGPGTRLTVL.

This chain uses TRBV2 with TRBJ2-5; weak D call: TRBD1 (6 bases). V was shortened by 1 base and J by 2 bases, with 14 bases between the two germline ends. The germline gives CDR1 SNHLY, CDR2 FYNNEI. CDR3 length equals 16 residues. The CDR3 DNA reads as TGTGCCAGCAGTGAAGGCGAACGGACAGAACAAGAGACCCAGTACTTC. Its translation is CASSEGERTEQETQYF.

The chain employs TRBV6-5 and TRBJ2-1; 10 nucleotides align to TRBD1. The V gene's germline CDR1 is MNHEY and CDR2 SVGAGI. The V and J ends lost 0 bases and 6 bases, in that order; junction bases with no gene match: 5. This CDR3 contains 16 residues. CDR3 sequence reads: CASSYSGTGAGNEQFF. The CDR3 DNA sequence: TGTGCCAGCAGTTACTCCGGGACAGGGGCCGGCAATGAGCAGTTCTTC.

This chain uses TRBV7-8 with TRBJ2-1; 7 bases agree with TRBD2. V lost 3 bases, J lost 5 bases, and 13 bases stayed unmatched. The CDR3 spans 17 residues. The V gene's germline CDR1 is SGHVS and CDR2 FQNEAQ. CDR3 nucleotides: TGTGCCAGCAGCTTCAACCCGGGGGAGGGCCTAAACAATGAGCAGTTCTTC. This gives the protein CASSFNPGEGLNNEQFF.

The chain has TRBV28 and TRBJ2-1; D is possibly TRBD1 (6 bases). Looked up from germline, CDR1 is MDHEN and CDR2 is SYDVKM. Between the trimmed V and J ends, which lost 4 bases and 8 bases, there was a span of 12 bases. The CDR3 consists of 13 residues. CDR3 loop: CASSWGRAHEQFF. CDR3 nucleotides: TGTGCCAGCAGTTGGGGGCGCGCCCATGAGCAGTTCTTC.